The clone carrying this TCR beta chain is judged medium-sized. Its antigen is undetermined. Only in-frame clones appear in the TCRdb table, and some are missing; sequencing was by immunoSEQ multiplex PCR. The top ten clones hold around 5% of a sample with about 3,500 clones, more than 15% of them seen once. V was clipped by 2 bases and J by 4 bases, with 4 bases between them. The CDR3 is 12 residues long. CDR1 is MNHGY, CDR2 SAAAGT, per germline. This record belongs to a study of T cells in localized non-small cell lung cancer. General study results and limits: The study found T cell clonality highest in uninvolved adjacent lung, above tumor. For the top 100 tumor clones, a median about 50 also appeared in adjacent lung.

The chain uses TRBV6-8 and TRBJ2-3, with D hard to call. This receptor was identified in an older female donor with stage II lung adenocarcinoma. Specimen: lung tumor tissue, collected before any cancer treatment. The CDR3, as DNA: TGTGCCAGCAGTTACGGCCCAGATACGCAGTATTTT. It specifies CASSYGPDTQYF.